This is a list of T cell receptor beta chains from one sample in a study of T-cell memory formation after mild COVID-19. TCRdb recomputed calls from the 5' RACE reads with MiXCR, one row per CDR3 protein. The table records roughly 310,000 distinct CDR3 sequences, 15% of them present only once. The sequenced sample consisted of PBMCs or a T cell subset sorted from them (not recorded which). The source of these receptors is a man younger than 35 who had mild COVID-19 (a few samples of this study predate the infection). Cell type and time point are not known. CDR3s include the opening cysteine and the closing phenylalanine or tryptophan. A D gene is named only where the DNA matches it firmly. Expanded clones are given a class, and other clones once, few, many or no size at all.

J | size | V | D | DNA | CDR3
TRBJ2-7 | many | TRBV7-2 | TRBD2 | TGTGCCAGCAGCTCGCCGACTAGCGGGGGATCCTACGAGCAGTACTTC | CASSSPTSGGSYEQYF
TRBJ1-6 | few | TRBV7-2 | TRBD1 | TGTGCCAGCAGAACAGGGGGCGAGGGTAATTCACCCCTCCACTTT | CASRTGGEGNSPLHF
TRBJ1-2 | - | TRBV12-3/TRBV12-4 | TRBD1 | TGTGCCAGCAGCTTGGGGACAGGGAATGTCTATGGCTACACCTTC | CASSLGTGNVYGYTF
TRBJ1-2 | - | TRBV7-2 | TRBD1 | TGTGCCAGCAGCAAAGGGGGCGCGGGCTATGGCTACACCTTC | CASSKGGAGYGYTF
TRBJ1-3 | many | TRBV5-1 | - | TGCGCCAGCAGCAGAGGGACGGCTGGAAACACCATATATTTT | CASSRGTAGNTIYF
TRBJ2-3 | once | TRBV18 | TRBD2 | TGTGCCAACTCACCCCGGAATCCGGAAACCGGGACTAGCGGCACAGATACGCAGTATTTT | CANSPRNPETGTSGTDTQYF
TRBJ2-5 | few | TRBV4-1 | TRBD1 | TGCGCCAGCAGCCAAGAGGACAGGGGGAGGGCGACCCAGTACTTC | CASSQEDRGRATQYF
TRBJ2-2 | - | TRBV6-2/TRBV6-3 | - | TGTGCCAGCAGTCGGACAGCGCGGGGCACCGGGGAGCTGTTTTTT | CASSRTARGTGELFF
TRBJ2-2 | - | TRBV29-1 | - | TGCAGCGTTGAAGAGGGCACAGTTGGACCCGGGGAGCTGTTTTTT | CSVEEGTVGPGELFF
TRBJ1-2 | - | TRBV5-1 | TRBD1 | TGCGCCAGCAGCCAGACCGGACAGGCCTCCCAGGACTATGGCTACACCTTC | CASSQTGQASQDYGYTF
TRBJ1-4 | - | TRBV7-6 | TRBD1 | TGTGCCAGCAGCGAAAGCCAGGGGGATGAAAAACTGTTTTTT | CASSESQGDEKLFF
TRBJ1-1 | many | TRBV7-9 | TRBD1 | TGTGCCAGCAGCCCCGGACAGGGGAACACTGAAGCTTTCTTT | CASSPGQGNTEAFF
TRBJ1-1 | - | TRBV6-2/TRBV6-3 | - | TGTGCCAGCAGTTACTCGGCTGTCACTGAAGCTTTCTTT | CASSYSAVTEAFF
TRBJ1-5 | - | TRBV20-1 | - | TGCAGTGCTAGAGGGCCAGGGGTGCGTCAGCCCCAGCATTTT | CSARGPGVRQPQHF
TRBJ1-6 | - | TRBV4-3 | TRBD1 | TGCGCCAGCAGCCAAGGACAGGGGCATAATTCACCCCTCCACTTT | CASSQGQGHNSPLHF
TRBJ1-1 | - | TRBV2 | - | TGTGCCAGCAGTGAAGGAGGCTCAGGGACTGAAGCTTTCTTT | CASSEGGSGTEAFF
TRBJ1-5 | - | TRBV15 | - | TGTGCCACCAGCAGAGAGGGAGTGAGCAATCAGCCCCAGCATTTT | CATSREGVSNQPQHF
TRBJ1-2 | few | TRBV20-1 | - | TGCAGTGCCCGGTCCGGGAAGGCTTATGGCTACACCTTC | CSARSGKAYGYTF
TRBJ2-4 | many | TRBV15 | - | TGTGCCACCAGCAGGGGAGAGGAGCCCAAAAACATTCAGTACTTC | CATSRGEEPKNIQYF
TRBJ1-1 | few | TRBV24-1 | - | TGTGCCACCAGTGCAACGGGGTCGGTCACTGAAGCTTTCTTT | CATSATGSVTEAFF
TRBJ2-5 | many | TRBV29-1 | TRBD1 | TGCAGCGGACAGGGGTTGGGAGAGACCCAGTACTTC | CSGQGLGETQYF
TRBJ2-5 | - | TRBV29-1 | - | TGCAGCGTTGGGGGAATCCAAGAGACCCAGTACTTC | CSVGGIQETQYF